The T cell receptor beta chain under discussion was sequenced for a study of shared clonotypes between healthy human individuals. Study findings and constraints: Estimated richness values were generally larger in naive subsets than in memory subsets. Approximately 5.3% was the fraction of naive CD4 clonotypes found shared across a few donors.

The method was immunoSEQ multiplex PCR; TCRdb's version includes in-frame clones alone and lacks a portion of them. This table has some 2 million clones, about 95% appearing once. As concerns this clone: The antigen remains undetermined.

Terminally differentiated effector memory CD45RA+ cells were excluded from the naive CD8 cells, which were CD45RO-negative and positively selected for CCR7. There were only Caucasian adults among the donors, and all lived in Nashville, Tennessee. The J segment lost 2 bases and the V segment lost 0 bases, leaving 7 bases of the junction unmatched. This CDR3 region has 16 residues. Germline V CDR1 and CDR2: MGHRA, YSYEKL. Sequenced input: naive CD8+ T cells sorted from blood. The receptor's source is a man aged 18 to 29 in good health. J is TRBJ2-7 and V is TRBV4-1; 7 nucleotides match TRBD2. The CDR3 DNA sequence: TGCGCCAGCAGCCAAGAGGTGGGGGAGGGAACCTACGAGCAGTACTTC. Translating it yields CASSQEVGEGTYEQYF.